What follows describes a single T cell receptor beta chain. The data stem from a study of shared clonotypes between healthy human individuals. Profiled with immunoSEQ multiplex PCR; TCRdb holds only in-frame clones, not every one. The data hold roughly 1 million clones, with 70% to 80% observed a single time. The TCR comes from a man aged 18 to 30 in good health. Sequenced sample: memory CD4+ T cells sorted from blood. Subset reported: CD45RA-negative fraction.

In nucleotides, the CDR3 is TGCGCCAGCAGCACTGACAGGGGTAGGGCAGAGACCCAGTACTTC. The encoded protein is CASSTDRGRAETQYF. The chain joins TRBV5-1 to TRBJ2-5; 8 nucleotides align to TRBD1. CDR3 length: 15 amino acids. The germline V gene encodes CDR1 SGHRS and CDR2 YFSETQ. Trimming took 4 bases from V and 4 from J; bases not matched to a gene: 9.